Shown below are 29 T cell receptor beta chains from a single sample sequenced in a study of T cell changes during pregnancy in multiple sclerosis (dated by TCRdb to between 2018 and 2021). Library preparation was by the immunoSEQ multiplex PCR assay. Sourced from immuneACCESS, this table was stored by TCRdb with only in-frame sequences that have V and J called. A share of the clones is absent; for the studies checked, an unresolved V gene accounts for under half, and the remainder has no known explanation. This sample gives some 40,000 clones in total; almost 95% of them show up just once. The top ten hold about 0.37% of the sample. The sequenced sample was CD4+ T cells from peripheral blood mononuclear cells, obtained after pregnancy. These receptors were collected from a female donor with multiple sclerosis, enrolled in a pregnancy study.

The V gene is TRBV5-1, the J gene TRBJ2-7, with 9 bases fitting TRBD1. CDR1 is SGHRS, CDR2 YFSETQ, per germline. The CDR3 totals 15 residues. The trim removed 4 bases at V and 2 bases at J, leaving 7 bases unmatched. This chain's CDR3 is CASSDPGQGPYEQYF. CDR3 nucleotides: TGCGCCAGCAGCGACCCGGGACAGGGCCCCTACGAGCAGTACTTC.

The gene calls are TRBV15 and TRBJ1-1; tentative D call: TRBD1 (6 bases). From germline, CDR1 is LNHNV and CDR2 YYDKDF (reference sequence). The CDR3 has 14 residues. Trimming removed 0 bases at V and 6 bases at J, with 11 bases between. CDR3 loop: CATSRDLQGAEAFF. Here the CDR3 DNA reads TGTGCCACCAGCAGAGATTTACAGGGCGCTGAAGCTTTCTTT.

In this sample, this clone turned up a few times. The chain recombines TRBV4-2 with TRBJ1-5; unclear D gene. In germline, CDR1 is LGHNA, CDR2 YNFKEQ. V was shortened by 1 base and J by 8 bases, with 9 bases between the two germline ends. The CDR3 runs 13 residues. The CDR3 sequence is CASSQGRQEPQHF. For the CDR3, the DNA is TGTGCCAGCAGCCAAGGTCGGCAGGAGCCCCAGCATTTT.

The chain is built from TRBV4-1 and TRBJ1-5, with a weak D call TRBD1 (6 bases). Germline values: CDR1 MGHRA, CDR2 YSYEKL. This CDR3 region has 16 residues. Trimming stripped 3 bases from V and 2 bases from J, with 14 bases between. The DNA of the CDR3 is TGCGCCAGCAGCCAGATGACCTCAGGGGGCAATCAGCCCCAGCATTTT. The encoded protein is CASSQMTSGGNQPQHF.

Here the CDR3 DNA reads TGTGCCAGCAGCTTAGGGCAGGAACCAAATGAAGCTTTCTTT. Its translation is CASSLGQEPNEAFF. The chain carries TRBV7-9 and TRBJ1-1, with D unclear. The CDR3 totals 14 residues. Germline values: CDR1 SEHNR, CDR2 FQNEAQ (reference sequence). With 1 base removed from V and 7 bases from J, the gap between germline ends came to 13 bases.

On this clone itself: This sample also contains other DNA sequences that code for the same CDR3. CDR3 sequence reads: CASSISATNEKLFF. DNA for the CDR3: TGTGCCAGTAGTATTTCGGCAACTAATGAAAAACTGTTTTTT. This chain uses TRBV19 with TRBJ1-4; D call uncertain. Germline CDR1 reads LNHDA; CDR2 reads SQIVND (reference sequence). CDR3 length equals 14 residues. V lost 3 bases and J lost 0, with 5 bases in between. Full variable domain (missing parts from reference TRBV19 and TRBJ1-4): DGGITQSPKYLFRKEGQNVTLSCEQNLNHDAMYWYRQDPGQGLRLIYYSQIVNDFQKGDIAEGYSVSREKKESFPLTVTSAQKNPTAFYLCASSISATNEKLFFGSGTQLSVL.

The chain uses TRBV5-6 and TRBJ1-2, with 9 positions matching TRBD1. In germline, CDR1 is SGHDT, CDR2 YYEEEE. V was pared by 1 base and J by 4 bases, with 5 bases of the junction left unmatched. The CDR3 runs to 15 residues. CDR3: CASSLTGGAVYGYTF. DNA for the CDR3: TGTGCCAGCAGCTTGACAGGGGGCGCCGTCTATGGCTACACCTTC.

The CDR3 is CASSTRGGYTF. In DNA, the CDR3 is TGTGCCAGCAGCACCAGGGGTGGCTACACCTTC. This chain uses TRBV11-2 with TRBJ1-2; D might be TRBD1 (6 bases). Germline assignment: CDR1 SGHAT and CDR2 FQNNGV. V shed 5 bases and J shed 7 bases, with 8 bases lying between them. CDR3 size: 11 residues. Variable domain in full (rest from reference TRBV11-2 and TRBJ1-2): EAGVAQSPRYKIIEKRQSVAFWCNPISGHATLYWYQQILGQGPKLLIQFQNNGVVDDSQLPKDRFSAERLKGVDSTLKIQPAKLEDSAVYLCASSTRGGYTFGSGTRLTVV.

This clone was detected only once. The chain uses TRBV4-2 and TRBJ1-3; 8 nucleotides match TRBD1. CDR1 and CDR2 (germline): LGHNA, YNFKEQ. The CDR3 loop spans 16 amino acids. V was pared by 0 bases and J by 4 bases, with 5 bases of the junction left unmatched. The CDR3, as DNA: TGTGCCAGCAGCCAAGAGGCCCCAGGGGGCGGAAACACCATATATTTT. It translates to CASSQEAPGGGNTIYF.

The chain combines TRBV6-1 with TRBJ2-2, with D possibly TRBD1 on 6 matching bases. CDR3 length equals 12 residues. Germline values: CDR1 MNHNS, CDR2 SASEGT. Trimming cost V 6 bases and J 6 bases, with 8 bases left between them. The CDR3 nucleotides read TGTGCCAGCAGGGGGGCATCCGGGGAGCTGTTTTTT. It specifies CASRGASGELFF.

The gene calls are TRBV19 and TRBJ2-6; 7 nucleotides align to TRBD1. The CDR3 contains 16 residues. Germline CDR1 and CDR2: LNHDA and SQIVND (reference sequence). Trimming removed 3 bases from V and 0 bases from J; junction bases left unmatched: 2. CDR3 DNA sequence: TGTGCCAGTAGTATCGCAGGGGGCTCTGGGGCCAACGTCCTGACTTTC. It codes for CASSIAGGSGANVLTF.

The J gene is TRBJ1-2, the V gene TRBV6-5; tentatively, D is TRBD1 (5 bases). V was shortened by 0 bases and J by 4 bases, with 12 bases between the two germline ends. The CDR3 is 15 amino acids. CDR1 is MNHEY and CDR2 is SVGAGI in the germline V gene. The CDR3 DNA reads TGTGCCAGCAGTTACTCTAGTCAGGGTGCCTATGGCTACACCTTC. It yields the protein CASSYSSQGAYGYTF.

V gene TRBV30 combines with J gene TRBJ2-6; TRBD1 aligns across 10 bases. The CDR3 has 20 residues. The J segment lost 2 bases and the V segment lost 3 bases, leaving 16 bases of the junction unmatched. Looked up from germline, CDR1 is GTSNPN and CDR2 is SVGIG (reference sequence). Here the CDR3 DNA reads TGTGCCTGGAGGAAAAGGAACCGGGACAGGGGATTTGCTGGGGCCAACGTCCTGACTTTC. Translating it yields CAWRKRNRDRGFAGANVLTF.

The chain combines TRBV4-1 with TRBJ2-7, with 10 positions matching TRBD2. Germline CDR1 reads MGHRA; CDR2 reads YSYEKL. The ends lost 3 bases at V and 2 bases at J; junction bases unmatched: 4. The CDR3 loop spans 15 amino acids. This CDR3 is CASSQGSGGAYEQYF. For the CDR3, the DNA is TGCGCCAGCAGCCAGGGAAGCGGGGGGGCCTACGAGCAGTACTTC.

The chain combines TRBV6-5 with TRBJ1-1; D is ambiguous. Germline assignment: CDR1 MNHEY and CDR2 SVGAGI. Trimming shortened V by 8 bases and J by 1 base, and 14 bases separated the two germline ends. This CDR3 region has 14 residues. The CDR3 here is CASSLVEANTEAFF. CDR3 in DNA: TGTGCCAGCTCTTTGGTAGAGGCGAACACTGAAGCTTTCTTT.

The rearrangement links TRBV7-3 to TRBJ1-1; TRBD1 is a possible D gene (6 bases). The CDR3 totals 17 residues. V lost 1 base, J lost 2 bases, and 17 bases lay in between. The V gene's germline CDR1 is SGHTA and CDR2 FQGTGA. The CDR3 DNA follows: TGTGCCAGCAGCTTAATGGGGGGGGGCAGAATCAACACTGAAGCTTTCTTT. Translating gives CASSLMGGGRINTEAFF.

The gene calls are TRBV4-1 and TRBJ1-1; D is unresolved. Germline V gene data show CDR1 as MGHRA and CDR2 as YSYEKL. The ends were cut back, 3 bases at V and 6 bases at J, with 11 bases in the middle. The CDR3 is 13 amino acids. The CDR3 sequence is CASSHGLSSEAFF. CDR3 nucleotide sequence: TGCGCCAGCAGCCATGGTCTGAGCTCTGAAGCTTTCTTT.

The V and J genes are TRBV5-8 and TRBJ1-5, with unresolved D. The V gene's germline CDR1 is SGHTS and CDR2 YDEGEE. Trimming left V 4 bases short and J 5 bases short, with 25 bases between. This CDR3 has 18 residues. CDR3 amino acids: CASSGVRGLPPMDQPQHF. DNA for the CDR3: TGTGCCAGCAGCGGGGTACGAGGACTTCCCCCCATGGATCAGCCCCAGCATTTT.

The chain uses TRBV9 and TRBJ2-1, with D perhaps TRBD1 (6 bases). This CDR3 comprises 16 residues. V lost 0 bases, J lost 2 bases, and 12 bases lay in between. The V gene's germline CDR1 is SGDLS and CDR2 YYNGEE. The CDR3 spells CASSVGGHTTYNEQFF. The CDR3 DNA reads TGTGCCAGCAGCGTAGGGGGACACACCACCTACAATGAGCAGTTCTTC.

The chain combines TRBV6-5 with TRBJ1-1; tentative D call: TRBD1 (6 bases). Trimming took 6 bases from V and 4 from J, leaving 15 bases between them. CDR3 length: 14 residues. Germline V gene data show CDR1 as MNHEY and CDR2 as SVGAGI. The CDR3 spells CASREGGPSTEAFF. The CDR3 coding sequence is TGTGCCAGCAGGGAAGGGGGTCCCAGCACTGAAGCTTTCTTT.

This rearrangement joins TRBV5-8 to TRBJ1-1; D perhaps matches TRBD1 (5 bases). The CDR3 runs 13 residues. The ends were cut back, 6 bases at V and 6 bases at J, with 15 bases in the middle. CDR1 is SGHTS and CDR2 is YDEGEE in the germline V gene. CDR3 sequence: CASTSRQGSEAFF. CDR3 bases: TGTGCCAGCACCTCCCGCCAGGGCTCTGAAGCTTTCTTT.

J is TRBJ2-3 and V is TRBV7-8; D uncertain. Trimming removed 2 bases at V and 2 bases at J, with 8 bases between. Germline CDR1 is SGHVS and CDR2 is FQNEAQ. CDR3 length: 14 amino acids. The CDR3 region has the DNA TGTGCCAGCAGCTTACGCGGTTACACAGATACGCAGTATTTT. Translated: CASSLRGYTDTQYF.

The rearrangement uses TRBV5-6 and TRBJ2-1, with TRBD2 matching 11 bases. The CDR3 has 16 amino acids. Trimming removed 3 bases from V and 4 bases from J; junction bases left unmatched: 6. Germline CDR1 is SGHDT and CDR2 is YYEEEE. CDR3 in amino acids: CASSSLAGGQYNEQFF. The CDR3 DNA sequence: TGTGCCAGCAGCTCTCTAGCGGGGGGCCAATACAATGAGCAGTTCTTC.

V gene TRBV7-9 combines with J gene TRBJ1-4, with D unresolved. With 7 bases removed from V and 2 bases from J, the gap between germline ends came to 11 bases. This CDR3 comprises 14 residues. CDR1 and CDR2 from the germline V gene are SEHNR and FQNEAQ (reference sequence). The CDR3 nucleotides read TGTGCCAGCACTCGAGGGTTGACTAATGAAAAACTGTTTTTT. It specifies CASTRGLTNEKLFF.

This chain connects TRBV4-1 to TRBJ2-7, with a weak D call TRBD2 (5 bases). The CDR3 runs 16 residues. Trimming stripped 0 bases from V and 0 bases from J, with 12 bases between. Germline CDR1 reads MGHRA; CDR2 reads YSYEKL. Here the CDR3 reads CASSQELAGVSYEQYF. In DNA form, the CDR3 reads TGCGCCAGCAGCCAAGAGCTAGCTGGGGTCTCCTACGAGCAGTACTTC.

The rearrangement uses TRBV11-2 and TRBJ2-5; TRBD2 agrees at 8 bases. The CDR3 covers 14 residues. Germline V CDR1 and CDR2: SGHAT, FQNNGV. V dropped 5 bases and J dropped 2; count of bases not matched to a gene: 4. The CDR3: CASSLLAVQETQYF. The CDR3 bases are TGTGCCAGCAGCCTACTAGCGGTGCAAGAGACCCAGTACTTC.

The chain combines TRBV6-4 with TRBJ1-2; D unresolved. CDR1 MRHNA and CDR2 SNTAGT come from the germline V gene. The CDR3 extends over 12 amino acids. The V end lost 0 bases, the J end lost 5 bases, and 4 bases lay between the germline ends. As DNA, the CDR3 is TGTGCCAGCAGTGACTCGGCATATGGCTACACCTTC. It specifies CASSDSAYGYTF.

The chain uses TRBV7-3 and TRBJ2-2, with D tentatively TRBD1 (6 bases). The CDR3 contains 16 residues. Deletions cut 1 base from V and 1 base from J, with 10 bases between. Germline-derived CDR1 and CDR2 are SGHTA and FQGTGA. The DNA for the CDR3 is TGTGCCAGCAGCTTAAGCAGGGGCCAGAACACCGGGGAGCTGTTTTTT. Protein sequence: CASSLSRGQNTGELFF.

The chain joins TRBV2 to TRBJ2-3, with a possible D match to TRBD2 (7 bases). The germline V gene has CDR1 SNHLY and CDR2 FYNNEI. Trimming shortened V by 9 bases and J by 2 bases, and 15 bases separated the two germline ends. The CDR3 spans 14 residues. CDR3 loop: CARSRGPDTDTQYF. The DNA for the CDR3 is TGTGCCAGGTCGCGGGGGCCGGACACAGATACGCAGTATTTT.